This T cell receptor beta chain was identified in a study of cytomegalovirus exposure and HLA in healthy donors. Overall study findings and caveats: TCR beta sequences reportedly predicted the HLA-A and HLA-B alleles of most subjects accurately. In a later analysis, a missense DCLRE1C variant was linked to TCR beta V- and J-gene trimming. Presence/absence analyses assumed roughly uniform sequencing depth across donors.

Primers: 60 Vbeta forward and 13 Jbeta reverse. Per the authors' pipeline: In a later analysis, of around 80 million unique beta chains, about 12 million appeared in at least two donors. Clones were read by immunoSEQ multiplex PCR, and TCRdb kept only the in-frame ones, dropping some. V and J calls and clone size come straight from that table; D and trimming were deduced from the DNA. Altogether approximately 110,000 clones are present, roughly 15% being singletons, with the ten largest covering roughly 0.89%. J gave up 5 bases and V 2 bases, and 3 bases lay outside the gene matches. This CDR3 is built from 13 residues. Germline assignment: CDR1 SGHVS and CDR2 FNYEAQ. In the case of this clone: As yet, its antigen is unknown.

The material sequenced was PBMCs. The chain joins TRBV7-6 to TRBJ2-7, with 7 bases identical to TRBD2. The receptor's source is a female donor in good health and CMV-seronegative. Written as DNA, the CDR3 is TGTGCCAGCAGCTTACGGGAGGACAACGAGCAGTACTTC. It codes for CASSLREDNEQYF.